The rows below give T cell receptor beta chains drawn from one sample of a study of cytomegalovirus exposure and HLA in healthy donors. Only in-frame clones appear in the TCRdb table, and some are missing; sequencing was by immunoSEQ multiplex PCR. This table has around 190,000 clones, roughly four fifths appearing once. Sequenced sample: PBMCs. These receptors originate from a woman aged 30 to 39 in good health and CMV-seropositive. The CDR3 runs from the conserved cysteine through the conserved F or W. D genes are given only for firm matches. Not all rows give a size; the values are once, few, many and, for expanded clones, a class.

clone_size	cdr3_length	d_call	v_call	j_call	cdr3_aa	cdr3_nt
-	14	-	TRBV5-6	TRBJ1-1	CASSLVGANTEAFF	TGTGCCAGCAGCTTGGTAGGGGCGAACACTGAAGCTTTCTTT
-	13	-	TRBV28	TRBJ1-2	CASSRSPGGGYTF	TGTGCCAGCAGTAGATCTCCAGGAGGGGGCTACACCTTC
few	14	TRBD1	TRBV2	TRBJ1-1	CASSSSDRVTEAFF	TGTGCCAGCAGTTCATCGGACAGGGTCACTGAAGCTTTCTTT
-	18	-	TRBV5-1	TRBJ1-1	CASSLALPTGTLYTEAFF	TGCGCCAGCAGCCTTGCCCTACCAACAGGGACCTTGTACACTGAAGCTTTCTTT
few	16	TRBD2	TRBV4-2	TRBJ2-3	CASSQAGGAGGDTQYF	TGTGCCAGCAGCCAAGCGGGGGGAGCGGGAGGGGATACGCAGTATTTT
once	12	-	TRBV28	TRBJ1-5	CASSLSGQPQHF	TGTGCCAGCAGTTTAAGCGGTCAGCCCCAGCATTTT
-	14	TRBD2	TRBV6-5	TRBJ2-7	CASSLAGPSYEQYF	TGTGCCAGCAGTTTAGCGGGACCCTCCTACGAGCAGTACTTC
-	16	TRBD1	TRBV15	TRBJ2-5	CATSSPDRAYQETQYF	TGTGCCACCAGCAGTCCCGACAGGGCGTACCAAGAGACCCAGTACTTC
-	15	TRBD2	TRBV27	TRBJ2-7	CASSPMFSGSYEQYF	TGTGCCAGCAGTCCAATGTTTAGCGGGAGCTACGAGCAGTACTTC
few	16	-	TRBV18	TRBJ1-2	CASSPSLSGGQNGYTF	TGTGCCAGCTCACCGTCATTATCAGGAGGGCAGAATGGCTACACCTTC
-	14	-	TRBV18	TRBJ2-3	CASSPRADTDTQYF	TGTGCCAGCTCACCACGGGCCGACACAGATACGCAGTATTTT
-	14	-	TRBV5-1	TRBJ2-1	CASSLAVGGNEQFF	TGCGCCAGCAGCTTGGCCGTGGGGGGCAATGAGCAGTTCTTC
-	15	-	TRBV6-1	TRBJ2-3	CASSGGESSTDTQYF	TGTGCCAGCAGTGGGGGGGAGTCGTCCACAGATACGCAGTATTTT
-	15	TRBD2	TRBV9	TRBJ2-7	CASSVDRLAGGEQYF	TGTGCCAGCAGCGTAGATCGACTAGCGGGAGGCGAGCAGTACTTC
-	16	-	TRBV6-6	TRBJ1-5	CASSYSSGEVGQPQHF	TGTGCCAGCAGTTACTCGAGCGGGGAAGTTGGGCAGCCCCAGCATTTT
few	14	TRBD1	TRBV5-6	TRBJ2-7	CASSFMGQGHEQYF	TGTGCCAGCAGCTTTATGGGACAGGGCCACGAGCAGTACTTC
-	17	-	TRBV5-1	TRBJ2-6	CASSLVSVNSGANVLTF	TGCGCCAGCAGCTTAGTGTCAGTTAACTCTGGGGCCAACGTCCTGACTTTC
-	14	-	TRBV5-5	TRBJ1-1	CASSLATVNTEAFF	TGTGCCAGCAGCTTGGCGACAGTGAACACTGAAGCTTTCTTT
-	16	TRBD2	TRBV5-1	TRBJ2-7	CASSKGLAGGQYEQYF	TGCGCCAGCAGCAAGGGACTAGCGGGAGGGCAATACGAGCAGTACTTC
-	16	TRBD1	TRBV15	TRBJ2-7	CATSTQAGTGGNEQYF	TGTGCCACCAGCACCCAAGCCGGGACAGGGGGAAACGAGCAGTACTTC
-	15	TRBD1	TRBV27	TRBJ1-2	CASSFLTGNPYGYTF	TGTGCCAGCAGTTTTTTGACAGGGAACCCCTATGGCTACACCTTC
-	14	-	TRBV6-5	TRBJ2-3	CASRAGQLTDTQYF	TGTGCCAGCAGGGCGGGACAGCTCACAGATACGCAGTATTTT
few	17	TRBD2	TRBV5-4	TRBJ2-1	CASSSGPTSGTTNEQFF	TGTGCCAGCAGCTCAGGGCCCACTAGCGGGACAACCAATGAGCAGTTCTTC
-	12	-	TRBV6-1	TRBJ1-2	CASTDGGHGYTF	TGTGCCAGCACCGATGGGGGCCATGGCTACACCTTC
-	16	-	TRBV9	TRBJ2-3	CASSVVASPSTDTQYF	TGTGCCAGCAGCGTCGTAGCATCCCCTAGCACAGATACGCAGTATTTT
-	16	TRBD2	TRBV6-5	TRBJ2-1	CASSYRRGGVYNEQFF	TGTGCCAGCAGTTACAGGCGGGGGGGTGTCTACAATGAGCAGTTCTTC
-	19	TRBD2	TRBV27	TRBJ2-7	CASSLSGTSWGPSSYEQYF	TGTGCCAGCAGTTTATCAGGGACTAGCTGGGGCCCGAGCTCCTACGAGCAGTACTTC
-	13	-	TRBV5-6	TRBJ2-7	CASSLISGIEQYF	TGTGCCAGCAGCTTGATATCCGGGATCGAGCAGTACTTC
few	14	TRBD2	TRBV29-1	TRBJ2-1	CSVDTSGTYNEQFF	TGCAGCGTTGACACTAGCGGAACCTACAATGAGCAGTTCTTC